The present TCR beta chain was sequenced within a study of monozygotic twins with inflammatory bowel disease. Findings and limits, study-wide: Fewer clonotypes were shared with others by IBD patients than by healthy twins, especially with disease activity.

For every donor, one blood sample of approximately 2.5 ml was drawn. Germline V lookup: CDR1 SGHTA, CDR2 FQGNSA. The CDR3 has 15 amino acids. One entry per CDR3 protein, without DNA, is what TCRdb gives after re-calling the 5' RACE reads. This table holds approximately 330,000 distinct CDR3 sequences. Regarding this clonotype: Its antigen is unknown.

The chain links TRBV7-2 to TRBJ2-7; checking the TCRdb D call of TRBD1 is not possible without DNA. Sequenced sample: blood. This sequence originates from a human donor with ulcerative colitis or Crohn's disease, or a healthy co-twin of an affected twin (not recorded which). CDR3 residues: CASSLGGPEAYEQYF.